Listed here is a single T cell receptor (beta chain). The CDR3 sequence is 17 residues long. Germline CDR1 is SGDLS and CDR2 is YYNGEE. J lost 8 bases, V lost 0 bases, and 8 bases had no gene match. The RNA, roughly 0.45 to 1 ug, was put through reverse transcription using random hexamers. TCRdb ran MiXCR on the immunoSEQ multiplex PCR reads and lists one entry per CDR3 protein. The sample has 150,000 to 200,000 distinct CDR3 sequences, around 93% seen once. This specimen belongs to a study of CD8 T cells in Susac syndrome. TEMRA cells were FACS-enriched, unlike CD8+ and CD4+ T cells, which were negatively isolated.

The sequenced material came from CD4+ T cells from PBMCs. This sequence joins TRBV9 and TRBJ2-1; TRBD2 agrees at 13 bases. The TCR originated in a human donor in good health. CDR3 bases: TGTGCCAGCAGCGTAGAGTTGGGGACTAGCGGGGTGCATGAGCAGTTCTTC. This sequence encodes CASSVELGTSGVHEQFF.